The entry below gives a single T cell receptor (beta chain) sequence along with its context. It lacks a known antigen. No base quality information exists; no much larger clone differs at one position. Lesional scalp punch biopsies and peripheral blood were obtained from alopecia areata patients. PBMCs were isolated by density centrifugation and stained for CD3, CD4 and CD8, and CD4+ and CD8+ T cells were sorted on a FACSAria. V lost 2 bases and J lost 0 bases; the stretch between them is 11 bases long. From the cysteine through the phenylalanine, the CDR3 covers 15 amino acids. Only the CDR3 part of the read is kept: 45 bases, read in frame from the first base. CDR1 KGHSH and CDR2 LQKENI were looked up in the germline V gene. The data were obtained in a study of CD8+ T cells in alopecia areata listed by TCRdb under 2018. Broadly, across the study: The treated patients, all with moderate-to-severe alopecia areata, were enrolled in an open-label pilot trial of oral tofacitinib given at 5 to 10 mg twice daily. Patients stayed on tofacitinib for 6 to 18 months and then had 6 months of follow-up off drug so that delayed response and recurrence could be assessed. The study used high-throughput TCRbeta sequencing to examine T cell clonal expansion in alopecia areata, in both the C3H/HeJ mouse model and human patients. On the human side, TCRbeta sequencing was run on scalp tissue and on sorted CD4+ and CD8+ peripheral blood T cells from healthy controls and from alopecia areata patients with either patchy or totalis/universalis disease. Tofacitinib-treated patients had biopsies at baseline and at 4 and 24 weeks of treatment, with a later scalp biopsy in several patients. Scalp clonality was compared among normal scalp (n=4), patchy alopecia areata scalp (n=8), and alopecia totalis/universalis scalp (n=8). RNA was extracted with the PAXgene miRNA kit for fixed scalp, the miRNeasy kit for PBMCs, and the RNeasy kit for mouse skin. TCRbeta CDR3 regions were amplified by immunoSEQ multiplex PCR with 35 Vbeta forward and 13 Jbeta reverse primers. Points the paper makes about the study in general: Scalp TCR repertoire analysis is complicated because resident alphabeta T cells in normal human skin are also sequenced, whereas mouse skin is dominated by gammadelta T cells. Compared with mice, TCR sequences shared between patients were less clear, possibly partly because of HLA diversity across the patient population. Lesional scalp, especially in alopecia totalis/universalis, showed higher clonality and more expanded CD8+ clones than normal scalp, suggesting antigenic drive.

The library relied on the immunoSEQ multiplex PCR assay. For TCR sequencing, RNA was extracted from every sample and reverse transcribed into cDNA to serve as template. First-strand cDNA was synthesized with SuperScript III using a 2:1 mix of oligo-dT and random hexamers. A synthetic immune receptor repertoire was used to measure amplification bias, and any remaining bias was corrected computationally. The paper's processing steps were these. Raw reads were preprocessed to remove errors, and CDR3 was defined according to IMGT conventions as the region from the conserved cysteine to phenylalanine. To get clonality, Shannon entropy was normalized by log2 of the number of productive unique TCRs and the result was subtracted from 1. Scalp TCRbeta sequences were cross-referenced with sorted blood CD4 and CD8 repertoires so that the CD4 or CD8 identity of scalp clones could be inferred. What TCRdb holds here is the immuneACCESS table cut down to in-frame rearrangements. Part of the clones is not present; checked against another copy, under half of the missing clones reflect an unresolved V gene, and the others are unexplained. V and J calls and clone size follow that table, whereas D and trimming were derived from the DNA. The sample table lists 80,000 to 100,000 clones, around two fifths of them with a count of one. The ten largest clones represent approximately 0.79% of the sample.

The rearranged segments are TRBV18 and TRBJ2-7, with no reliable assignment of the D segment. Sequencing input: CD4+ T cells sorted from blood. This receptor was taken from a human donor with alopecia areata. The DNA is as follows: TGTGCCAGCTCACCATCGAGACTCAGCTCCTACGAGCAGTACTTC. This translates into CASSPSRLSSYEQYF.